The 16 T cell receptor beta chains reported below all come from one sample, sequenced in a study of blood T cell repertoires in COVID-19. TCRdb keeps only in-frame clones here, not all; method: immunoSEQ multiplex PCR. The sample has 300,000 to 450,000 clones; about 90% are singletons. Sequencing input: PBMCs or T cells enriched from blood (not recorded which). The origin of the receptors is a man under 40 who had recovered from COVID-19.

This chain joins TRBV30 and TRBJ1-1; 7 bases match TRBD1. This CDR3 has 12 amino acids. V shed 8 bases and J 6 bases; nucleotides not matched to a gene: 9. CDR1 and CDR2 (germline): GTSNPN, SVGIG (reference sequence). The CDR3 loop is CAARQGGPEAFF. In DNA, the CDR3 is TGTGCCGCCCGCCAGGGGGGTCCTGAAGCTTTCTTT.

The chain is built from TRBV10-3 and TRBJ2-7; D possibly corresponds to TRBD1 (5 bases). Germline values: CDR1 ENHRY, CDR2 SYGVKD. The CDR3 length is 14 residues. V gave up 3 bases and J gave up 2 bases, with 11 bases separating them. The CDR3 is CAISDRVTTYEQYF. The CDR3 DNA sequence: TGTGCCATCAGTGACAGGGTGACCACCTACGAGCAGTACTTC.

This sequence joins TRBV28 and TRBJ2-2, with TRBD1 identical over 7 bases. Germline V CDR1 and CDR2: MDHEN, SYDVKM. CDR3 length: 13 residues. The ends lost 8 bases at V and 2 bases at J; junction bases unmatched: 2. The CDR3 coding sequence is TGTGCCAGCGGGGACAGTAACACCGGGGAGCTGTTTTTT. Amino acid sequence: CASGDSNTGELFF.

The V gene is TRBV3-1 (or the pseudogene TRBV3-2), the J gene TRBJ2-7; D might be TRBD1 (5 bases). V was shortened by 1 base and J by 3 bases, with 10 bases between the two germline ends. The CDR3 length is 14 residues. Germline loops: CDR1 LGHDT, CDR2 YNNKEL (reference sequence). The CDR3 nucleotides read TGTGCCAGCAGCCAAGGACAGTCCCGCTACGAGCAGTACTTC. Translated, it gives CASSQGQSRYEQYF.

This clone came up a few times. The J gene is TRBJ1-3, the V gene TRBV7-9; D might be TRBD1 (5 bases). V was shortened by 3 bases and J by 0 bases, with 18 bases between the two germline ends. There are 18 residues in the CDR3. Germline CDR1 is SEHNR and CDR2 is FQNEAQ (reference sequence). CDR3 sequence: CASSLGGVIRGSGNTIYF. The CDR3 DNA is TGTGCCAGCAGCTTGGGGGGAGTAATCCGGGGCTCTGGAAACACCATATATTTT.

This CDR3 reads CASSAIDYEQYF. DNA of the CDR3: TGTGCCAGCAGCGCCATAGATTACGAGCAGTACTTC. The V gene is TRBV7-9, the J gene TRBJ2-7, with D unclear. The CDR3 runs to 12 residues. In germline, CDR1 is SEHNR, CDR2 FQNEAQ (reference sequence). V was cut by 5 bases and J by 4 bases, with 9 bases left in between.

A word on this clone: The identical CDR3 is also encoded by other nucleotide sequences in the sample. This chain joins TRBV30 and TRBJ1-2; D is ambiguous. Trimming removed 3 bases from V and 4 bases from J, with 9 bases in between. Germline V gene sequence: CDR1 GTSNPN, CDR2 SVGIG (reference sequence). The CDR3 extends over 12 amino acids. The CDR3 here is CAWSAGSYGYTF. In DNA, the CDR3 is TGTGCCTGGAGCGCTGGCAGCTATGGCTACACCTTC.

The V call is TRBV3-1 (or the pseudogene TRBV3-2), the J call TRBJ2-3, with D uncertain. Germline CDR1 is LGHDT and CDR2 is YNNKEL (reference sequence). The CDR3 is made up of 12 amino acids. The V end lost 3 bases, the J end lost 4 bases, and 5 bases lay between the germline ends. CDR3 coding DNA: TGTGCCAGCAGCCATATTTCAGATACGCAGTATTTT. Amino acids: CASSHISDTQYF.

J is TRBJ1-3 and V is TRBV6-5, with TRBD1 matching over 7 bases. This CDR3 is 15 amino acids long. Germline lookup yields CDR1 MNHEY and CDR2 SVGAGI. The junction had 5 bases not matched to a gene; V was cut back by 4 bases and J by 2 bases. The CDR3 region is CASSSSGQAGNTIYF. CDR3 nucleotides: TGTGCCAGCAGTTCTTCAGGACAGGCTGGAAACACCATATATTTT.

This chain connects TRBV3-1 (or the pseudogene TRBV3-2) to TRBJ2-5, with D possibly being TRBD2 (5 bases). The V end was cut by 1 base, the J end by 1 base, with 10 bases between. CDR3 length: 15 residues. The germline gives CDR1 LGHDT, CDR2 YNNKEL (reference sequence). The CDR3 loop is CASSQVSDPQETQYF. The CDR3 nucleotides are TGTGCCAGCAGCCAAGTTAGCGACCCCCAAGAGACCCAGTACTTC.

This sequence joins TRBV4-1 and TRBJ1-5, with D unclear. The CDR3 is made up of 14 amino acids. V gave up 4 bases and J gave up 4 bases, with 11 bases separating them. CDR1 and CDR2 from the germline V gene are MGHRA and YSYEKL. CDR3 in DNA: TGCGCCAGCAGCCCAAATCACGGGAATCAGCCCCAGCATTTT. Its protein product is CASSPNHGNQPQHF.

The rearrangement uses TRBV7-9 and TRBJ1-2; D not certain. From germline, CDR1 is SEHNR and CDR2 FQNEAQ (reference sequence). Between the trimmed V and J ends, which lost 4 bases and 4 bases, there was a span of 19 bases. This CDR3 has 16 amino acids. The CDR3 region is CASSSSTRERAYGYTF. The CDR3 nucleotides are TGTGCCAGCAGCTCTTCTACACGGGAAAGAGCCTATGGCTACACCTTC.

The chain recombines TRBV5-1 with TRBJ2-1, with no clear D. The V gene's germline CDR1 is SGHRS and CDR2 YFSETQ. The CDR3 runs to 14 residues. Trimming took off 0 bases at V and 2 bases at J, with 6 bases between the two ends. The CDR3 DNA follows: TGCGCCAGCAGCTTGGGGCAGGCCTACAATGAGCAGTTCTTC. It yields the protein CASSLGQAYNEQFF. Variable domain in full (rest from reference TRBV5-1 and TRBJ2-1): KAGVTQTPRYLIKTRGQQVTLSCSPISGHRSVSWYQQTPGQGLQFLFEYFSETQRNKGNFPGRFSGRQFSNSRSEMNVSTLELGDSALYLCASSLGQAYNEQFFGPGTRLTVL.

J is TRBJ2-5 and V is TRBV6-1; the match to TRBD2 covers 8 bases. Germline V lookup: CDR1 MNHNS, CDR2 SASEGT. J gave up 5 bases and V 2 bases, and 4 bases lay outside the gene matches. This CDR3 contains 14 residues. CDR3 sequence (DNA): TGTGCCAGCAGTGAATCGGGAGGGCGGGAGACCCAGTACTTC. It encodes CASSESGGRETQYF.

The chain recombines TRBV27 with TRBJ2-3, with no clear D. V gave up 8 bases and J gave up 0 bases, with 6 bases separating them. The germline CDR1 and CDR2 sequences are MNHEY and SMNVEV (reference sequence). CDR3 size: 12 residues. The CDR3 nucleotides are TGTGCCAGCGCGGTTAGCACAGATACGCAGTATTTT. The encoded protein is CASAVSTDTQYF.

The chain combines TRBV5-4 with TRBJ2-3; 10 bases are shared with TRBD2. With 5 bases clipped from V and 2 bases from J, the junction kept 5 bases outside the gene matches. CDR1 and CDR2 from the germline V gene are SGHNT and YYREEE (reference sequence). This CDR3 is built from 15 residues. Here the CDR3 DNA reads TGTGCCAGCAGTCAAACTAGCGGGGCCACAGATACGCAGTATTTT. This translates into CASSQTSGATDTQYF.